Described below is a single T cell receptor beta chain sequence and its context. This entry belongs to a study of OX40 agonist ivuxolimab in advanced cancers. About the study: Dose-escalation cases comprised hepatocellular carcinoma, melanoma, renal cell or head and neck cancer. Patients were over 65% male with ages roughly 23 to 90, mean approximately 58. Participants could have had prior anti-PD-1, anti-PD-L1 or anti-CTLA-4 therapy, and 40% had some.

Data came from immunoSEQ multiplex PCR; TCRdb stores just in-frame clones and leaves some out. This repertoire shows about 66,000 clones, around 86% found once; its top ten account for 2% to 2.5%. The receptor comes from an adult with an advanced solid tumor such as melanoma, head and neck, liver or kidney cancer. The sample in question was CD4+ or CD8+ T cells sorted from blood, obtained in a trial of the OX40 agonist ivuxolimab.

The CDR3 DNA reads as TGTGCCAGCAGTCCAGGACAGACTAATGAAAAACTGTTTTTT. Translation: CASSPGQTNEKLFF. This chain links TRBV6-6 with TRBJ1-4, with a tentative D call TRBD1 (6 bases). Germline assignment: CDR1 MNHNY and CDR2 SVGAGI (reference sequence). Trimming stripped 5 bases from V and 2 bases from J, with 9 bases between. The CDR3 contains 14 residues.